Listed below are T cell receptor beta chains from one sample, sequenced in a study of T cell responses to AZD1222 COVID-19 vaccine. Generated by immunoSEQ multiplex PCR, the TCRdb table keeps only in-frame clones and is missing some. This sample has 180,000 or so clones, with about 94% found just once. Sequences were derived from peripheral blood, sampled 28 days after the second AZD1222 dose. These receptors all come from an adult who received the AZD1222 COVID-19 vaccine. Each CDR3 is given with its conserved first and last residue. The D gene is left open where the match is weak. Some rows mark clone size as missing; the rest say once, few, many or name a class of expanded clone.

CDR3nt	CDR3aa	d_gene	abundance	v_gene	j_gene
TGTGCCAGCTCACTCCCGGACACCCGCTCTGGAAACACCATATATTTT	CASSLPDTRSGNTIYF	-	once	TRBV18	TRBJ1-3
TGCGCCAGCAGCTTACCAGGGGACTATGGCTACACCTTC	CASSLPGDYGYTF	-	-	TRBV5-1	TRBJ1-2
TGTGCCAGCGGGGTGGACCAGCCCCAGCATTTT	CASGVDQPQHF	-	-	TRBV9	TRBJ1-5
TGTGCCAGCAGTCATTATGCACGCTCTAAGACCTATGGCTACACCTTC	CASSHYARSKTYGYTF	-	-	TRBV6-8	TRBJ1-2
TGTGCCAGCTCACCTACCCAGGCGGGGAACACTGAAGCTTTCTTT	CASSPTQAGNTEAFF	-	few	TRBV18	TRBJ1-1
TGTGCCACCAGCAGAGATTTCATTGGGGTGGAAGCTTTCTTT	CATSRDFIGVEAFF	-	-	TRBV15	TRBJ1-1
TGTGCCAGCAGCCCCGCGTGGGGCAAAGAGAATGAAAAACTGTTTTTT	CASSPAWGKENEKLFF	-	-	TRBV7-6	TRBJ1-4
TGTGCCAGCAGCTTGAGAGGGACAGGGGTAGCGCAGTACTTC	CASSLRGTGVAQYF	TRBD1	-	TRBV5-6	TRBJ2-7
TGCGCCAGCAGCTTAGGCGGCGGCTACACCTTC	CASSLGGGYTF	-	-	TRBV5-1	TRBJ1-2
TGCGCCAGCAGCTTTAATCCGGGGAACACCGGGGAGCTGTTTTTT	CASSFNPGNTGELFF	-	-	TRBV5-1	TRBJ2-2
TGTGCCAGCAGGTGGTCTAGCTCCCCCTACAATGAGCAGTTCTTC	CASRWSSSPYNEQFF	-	-	TRBV25-1	TRBJ2-1
TGTGCCAGCAGCTTGAATCGGGACTTCCTCTACGAGCAGTACTTC	CASSLNRDFLYEQYF	-	-	TRBV11-2	TRBJ2-7
TGTGCCAGCAGCGCCCGGACAGGGTTTGACACTGAAGCTTTCTTT	CASSARTGFDTEAFF	TRBD1	-	TRBV9	TRBJ1-1
TGTGCCAGCAGCTTAGGGGTTGTCGGTAATTCACCCCTCCACTTT	CASSLGVVGNSPLHF	-	few	TRBV7-9	TRBJ1-6
TGTGCCAGCAGCTCGGTTGCCTACGAGCAGTACTTC	CASSSVAYEQYF	-	-	TRBV5-6	TRBJ2-7
TGTGCCAGCAATACGTACAATGAGCAGTTCTTC	CASNTYNEQFF	-	-	TRBV5-6	TRBJ2-1
TGCGCCAGCGCCCCAGGGAGATCTAATGAAAAACTGTTTTTT	CASAPGRSNEKLFF	-	-	TRBV5-1	TRBJ1-4
TGTGCCAGCAGCTTAGTCGCCCACCAAGAGACCCAGTACTTC	CASSLVAHQETQYF	-	-	TRBV7-9	TRBJ2-5
TGCGCCAGCAGCTCGTTACAGGCGAGCTCCTACAATGAGCAGTTCTTC	CASSSLQASSYNEQFF	-	-	TRBV5-1	TRBJ2-1
TGCGCCAGCAGCTCTCTAAGCGGGGGGGTCCAAGAGACCCAGTACTTC	CASSSLSGGVQETQYF	TRBD2	-	TRBV5-1	TRBJ2-5
TGTGCCAGCAGCTTAGGAGCAGACCGCCACGGAGGCTACACCTTC	CASSLGADRHGGYTF	-	-	TRBV7-9	TRBJ1-2
TGTGCCAGCAGCCTAGGGGGAGGGGACTCCTACGAGCAGTACTTC	CASSLGGGDSYEQYF	-	-	TRBV14	TRBJ2-7
TGTGCCAGCAGTATCAGGGATTTCAATTCACCCCTCCACTTT	CASSIRDFNSPLHF	-	-	TRBV2	TRBJ1-6
TGCGCCAGCGACTCGGCTAGCGGGGGGGCCCTGACGAGCTCCTACAATGAGCAGTTCTTC	CASDSASGGALTSSYNEQFF	TRBD2	-	TRBV4-1	TRBJ2-1
TGTGCCAGCAGTTACTTGAGGGACAGCTACACTCAAGAGACCCAGTACTTC	CASSYLRDSYTQETQYF	TRBD1	-	TRBV6-2/TRBV6-3	TRBJ2-5
TGTGCCAGCAGTGAAGAAGGGCTGGGCTTCTATGGCTACACCTTC	CASSEEGLGFYGYTF	-	-	TRBV2	TRBJ1-2
TGTGCTAGTGGTTTGAATACAGGGTCGCGCACTGAAGCTTTCTTT	CASGLNTGSRTEAFF	-	-	TRBV12-5	TRBJ1-1
TGTGCCAGCAGCAAAGCGACTAAAGATACGCAGTATTTT	CASSKATKDTQYF	-	-	TRBV21-1	TRBJ2-3
TGTGCCACCAGCAGAGGCAGGGAAAACCAGTGCTTCTTT	CATSRGRENQCFF	-	-	TRBV15	TRBJ1-1
TGTGCCAGCAGCCGGCGGGGGGACTCCTACGAGCAGTACTTC	CASSRRGDSYEQYF	TRBD2	-	TRBV5-5	TRBJ2-7
TGTGCCAGTAGTATAGATCTTTTCACCGGGGAGCTGTTTTTT	CASSIDLFTGELFF	-	-	TRBV19	TRBJ2-2